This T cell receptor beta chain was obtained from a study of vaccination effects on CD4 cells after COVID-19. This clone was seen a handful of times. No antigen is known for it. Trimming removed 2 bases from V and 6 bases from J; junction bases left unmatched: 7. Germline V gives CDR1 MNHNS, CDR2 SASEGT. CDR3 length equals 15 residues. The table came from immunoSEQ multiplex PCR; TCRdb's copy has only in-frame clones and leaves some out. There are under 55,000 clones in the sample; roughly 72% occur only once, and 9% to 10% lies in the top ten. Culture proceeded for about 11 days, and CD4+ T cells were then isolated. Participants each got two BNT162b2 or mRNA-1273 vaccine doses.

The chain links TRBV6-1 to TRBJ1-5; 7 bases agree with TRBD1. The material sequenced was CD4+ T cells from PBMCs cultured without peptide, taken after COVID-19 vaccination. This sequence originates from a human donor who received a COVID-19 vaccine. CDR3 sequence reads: CASSEMLEGAQPQHF. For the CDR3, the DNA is TGTGCCAGCAGTGAAATGTTGGAGGGGGCTCAGCCCCAGCATTTT.